Following are 26 T cell receptor beta chains from one sample sequenced in a study of metastatic and nonmetastatic thyroid tumors. All patients reached thyroid surgery having received no treatment beforehand. Via MiXCR, TCRdb re-called the PCR reads. The table includes 6,000 to 8,000 clones, about a quarter detected once. What was sequenced was adjacent normal tissue. The source of these receptors is a female donor with papillary thyroid cancer or a benign thyroid nodule (not recorded which). Some clones in this sample may be carry-over from other donors' samples.

This clone was recorded a few times. The CDR3 sequence is CASSLESGAYNEQFF. Here the CDR3 DNA reads TGTGCCAGCAGTTTAGAGAGTGGCGCCTACAATGAGCAGTTCTTC. The V call is TRBV12-3 or TRBV12-4, the J call TRBJ2-1; D is unclear. V was trimmed by 1 base and J by 2 bases, leaving 9 bases between them. The CDR3 runs 15 residues.

The V gene is TRBV9, the J gene TRBJ1-6; 12 nucleotides line up with TRBD1. V shed 3 bases, J shed 10 bases, and the junction held 5 bases outside the gene matches. CDR3 size: 15 residues. The germline gives CDR1 SGDLS, CDR2 YYNGEE. CDR3 bases: TGTGCCAGCAGCGCCGGGACAGGGGGCAGGTCACCCCTCCACTTT. Its translation: CASSAGTGGRSPLHF.

The V call is TRBV7-9, the J call TRBJ2-2; a weak D match, TRBD2 (5 bases). The ends were cut back, 3 bases at V and 6 bases at J, with 8 bases in the middle. Looked up from germline, CDR1 is SEHNR and CDR2 is FQNEAQ (reference sequence). The CDR3 loop spans 13 amino acids. The CDR3 sequence is CASSFLASGELFF. The CDR3 bases are TGTGCCAGCAGCTTCTTAGCGTCCGGGGAGCTGTTTTTT.

The sample holds a few counts of this clone. The J gene is TRBJ1-1, the V gene TRBV6-1; no firm D call. There are 12 residues in the CDR3. V lost 6 bases to trimming and J lost 7 bases, with 12 bases between them. CDR1 MNHNS and CDR2 SASEGT come from the germline V gene. Here the CDR3 reads CASSLRLVEAFF. CDR3 nucleotides: TGTGCCAGCAGCCTCCGTTTGGTTGAAGCTTTCTTT.

The rearrangement links TRBV2 to TRBJ1-5; 7 nucleotides match TRBD1. V lost 4 bases to trimming and J lost 0 bases; unmatched junction nucleotides: 6. Germline assignment: CDR1 SNHLY and CDR2 FYNNEI. The CDR3 length is 16 residues. The CDR3 is CASSGQGYRSNQPQHF. The CDR3 DNA reads as TGTGCCAGCAGTGGACAGGGCTATCGTAGCAATCAGCCCCAGCATTTT. Together with reference TRBV2 and TRBJ1-5, the CDR3 gives the full variable domain: EPEVTQTPSHQVTQMGQEVILRCVPISNHLYFYWYRQILGQKVEFLVSFYNNEISEKSEIFDDQFSVERPDGSNFTLKIRSTKLEDSAMYFCASSGQGYRSNQPQHFGDGTRLSIL.

This chain uses TRBV3-1 with TRBJ2-7, with TRBD1 as a possible D gene (6 bases). There are 14 residues in the CDR3. CDR1 LGHDT and CDR2 YNNKEL come from the germline V gene (reference sequence). V was clipped by 4 bases and J by 1 base, with 11 bases between them. The CDR3 region has the DNA TGTGCCAGCAGCCCCACGACAGGTTCCTACGAGCAGTACTTC. Its translation: CASSPTTGSYEQYF.

This clone is labeled as medium-sized (0.01 to 0.1%). The V call is TRBV6-1, the J call TRBJ1-5, with 7 bases that match TRBD1. J lost 1 base, V lost 3 bases, and 0 bases had no gene match. In germline, CDR1 is MNHNS, CDR2 SASEGT. The CDR3 is 14 amino acids. CDR3: CASSDRGSNQPQHF. DNA for the CDR3: TGTGCCAGCAGTGACAGGGGGAGCAATCAGCCCCAGCATTTT.

This chain links TRBV6-1 with TRBJ1-1; D unclear. The CDR3 runs to 15 residues. CDR1 is MNHNS and CDR2 is SASEGT in the germline V gene. Trimming stripped 1 base from V and 0 bases from J, with 9 bases between. CDR3 nucleotide sequence: TGTGCCAGCAGTGAAGTCGTAGCTATGAACACTGAAGCTTTCTTT. Translation: CASSEVVAMNTEAFF.

This clone has only a few counts. V and J are TRBV28 and TRBJ1-2; 8 bases are shared with TRBD1. CDR3 length: 15 amino acids. In germline, CDR1 is MDHEN, CDR2 SYDVKM. Unmatched junction bases numbered 8, after V lost 2 bases and J lost 6 bases. As DNA, the CDR3 is TGTGCCAGCAGTTTACTTCGGACAGGGATTGATGGCTACACCTTC. Amino acid sequence: CASSLLRTGIDGYTF.

The J gene is TRBJ2-1, the V gene TRBV6-6; the D is unclear. This CDR3 has 12 amino acids. Trimming left V 0 bases short and J 10 bases short, with 7 bases between. Per the germline V gene, CDR1 is MNHNY and CDR2 is SVGAGI (reference sequence). The CDR3 spells CASSYSGLEQFF. The DNA for the CDR3 is TGTGCCAGCAGTTACTCCGGGCTGGAGCAGTTCTTC.

The V gene is TRBV20-1, the J gene TRBJ1-5; D gene uncertain. The CDR3 contains 14 residues. Germline loops: CDR1 DFQATT, CDR2 SNEGSKA (reference sequence). Trimming took 6 bases from V and 0 from J, leaving 12 bases between them. The CDR3 nucleotides are TGCAGTGCCGCAATCCTAAATAGCAATCAGCCCCAGCATTTT. This sequence encodes CSAAILNSNQPQHF.

The rearrangement uses TRBV11-2 and TRBJ2-3; no clear D gene. CDR3 length equals 17 residues. Germline CDR1 SGHAT, CDR2 FQNNGV. Trimming cost V 1 base and J 0 bases, with 14 bases left between them. Here the CDR3 reads CASSLGELLTSTDTQYF. DNA of the CDR3: TGTGCCAGCAGCTTAGGGGAACTCCTTACTAGCACAGATACGCAGTATTTT.

The V gene is TRBV15, the J gene TRBJ2-7; D gene unclear. CDR3 length: 13 residues. Trimming stripped 5 bases from V and 3 bases from J, with 11 bases between. Per the germline V gene, CDR1 is LNHNV and CDR2 is YYDKDF (reference sequence). The CDR3 DNA reads as TGTGCCACCAGCTTAGACCTTGGCTACGAGCAGTACTTC. Residues: CATSLDLGYEQYF.

For this clone: The CDR3 ends on some other residue instead of the conserved phenylalanine or tryptophan, so this is likely a read error. The chain combines TRBV19 with TRBJ1-1, with a tentative D call TRBD1 (5 bases). The CDR3 is 13 amino acids. V was shortened by 2 bases and J by 9 bases, with 13 bases between the two germline ends. CDR1 is LNHDA and CDR2 is SQIVND in the germline V gene (reference sequence). CDR3 DNA sequence: TGTGCCAGTAGTATAAAGGGGACGACTCAAGCTTTCTAT. Translating it yields CASSIKGTTQAFY.

The chain is built from TRBV5-1 and TRBJ2-5; 11 nucleotides line up with TRBD1. The assigned J gene may be wrong: the sequence end matches TRBJ2-1 better. The CDR3 consists of 15 residues. From germline, CDR1 is SGHRS and CDR2 YFSETQ. The CDR3, as DNA: TGCGCCAGCACCCGTGGGGACAGGGGGGGCGATGAGCAGTTCTTC. Translated: CASTRGDRGGDEQFF.

The chain has TRBV5-1 and TRBJ2-7; 13 bases fit TRBD2. The CDR3 loop spans 16 amino acids. Per the germline V gene, CDR1 is SGHRS and CDR2 is YFSETQ. With V trimmed by 4 bases and J by 1 base, 5 bases remained unmatched. CDR3 amino acids: CASSTSGGAYSYEQYF. In DNA, the CDR3 is TGCGCCAGCAGCACTAGCGGGGGGGCCTATTCCTACGAGCAGTACTTC.

The rearrangement links TRBV19 to TRBJ1-6; D is uncertain. Per germline, CDR1 LNHDA and CDR2 SQIVND (reference sequence). The CDR3 covers 13 residues. Trimming took 6 bases from V and 8 from J, leaving 11 bases between them. The DNA of the CDR3 is TGTGCCAGTAGGGGTCCGCGGGATTCACCCCTCCACTTT. Translating gives CASRGPRDSPLHF. The full variable domain, completed using reference TRBV19 and TRBJ1-6, is DGGITQSPKYLFRKEGQNVTLSCEQNLNHDAMYWYRQDPGQGLRLIYYSQIVNDFQKGDIAEGYSVSREKKESFPLTVTSAQKNPTAFYLCASRGPRDSPLHFGNGTRLTVT.

By sample share, this clone is medium-sized. The J gene is TRBJ1-1, the V gene TRBV6-1; D is possibly TRBD1 (5 bases). CDR1 and CDR2 from the germline V gene are MNHNS and SASEGT. Trimming took off 6 bases at V and 6 bases at J, with 17 bases between the two ends. The CDR3 has 14 residues. This chain's CDR3 is CASSEGPFGAEAFF. The CDR3 DNA follows: TGTGCCAGCAGCGAGGGGCCCTTCGGCGCTGAAGCTTTCTTT.

This clone came up a few times. This chain connects TRBV12-3 or TRBV12-4 to TRBJ2-7, with TRBD1 as a possible D gene (5 bases). There are 16 residues in the CDR3. Between the trimmed V and J ends, which lost 4 bases and 0 bases, there was a span of 16 bases. The CDR3 loop reads CASSSRSGPSSYEQYF. CDR3 DNA sequence: TGTGCCAGCAGTTCCCGGTCAGGGCCTTCCTCCTACGAGCAGTACTTC.

To note about this clone: At one end the junction does not follow the germline gene, possibly because of a read error. The rearrangement joins TRBV20-1 to TRBJ1-4, with D unclear. Germline loops: CDR1 DFQATT, CDR2 SNEGSKA (reference sequence). The CDR3 spans 13 residues. The DNA for the CDR3 is TGCAGTTCCAGGATACCAACTAATGAAAAACTGTTTTTC. This gives the protein CSSRIPTNEKLFF.

Only a few counts were recorded for this clone. This CDR3 reads CASSLSRGGRRETQYF. The CDR3 DNA reads TGTGCCAGCAGTTTATCTCGCGGGGGGCGGAGAGAGACCCAGTACTTC. This chain joins TRBV6-6 and TRBJ2-5, with TRBD2 matching over 8 bases. The CDR3 has 16 amino acids. J gave up 4 bases and V 4 bases, and 11 bases lay outside the gene matches. Germline values: CDR1 MNHNY, CDR2 SVGAGI (reference sequence).

V is TRBV7-9 and J is TRBJ2-7, with TRBD2 as a possible D gene (6 bases). CDR1 SEHNR and CDR2 FQNEAQ come from the germline V gene (reference sequence). The CDR3 is 15 amino acids. V dropped 5 bases and J dropped 0 bases, with 14 bases sitting between them. CDR3 in amino acids: CASSIGPGASYEQYF. In nucleotides, the CDR3 is TGTGCCAGCAGCATCGGTCCGGGAGCCTCCTACGAGCAGTACTTC.

The CDR3 region has the DNA TGTGCCAGCAGTCGTCCTTGGGAGCTCGAGCAGTACTTC. This gives the protein CASSRPWELEQYF. The rearrangement uses TRBV28 and TRBJ2-7; weak D call: TRBD2 (5 bases). Looked up from germline, CDR1 is MDHEN and CDR2 is SYDVKM. V lost 5 bases to trimming and J lost 6 bases, with 14 bases between them. There are 13 residues in the CDR3.

This clone was recorded at least ten times. The V call is TRBV5-4, the J call TRBJ2-2; a possible D gene is TRBD1 (5 bases). The V gene's germline CDR1 is SGHNT and CDR2 YYREEE (reference sequence). This CDR3 region has 13 residues. Trimming took 4 bases from V and 5 from J, leaving 9 bases between them. This chain's CDR3 is CASSARVTGELFF. The DNA for the CDR3 is TGTGCCAGCAGCGCCAGGGTTACCGGGGAGCTGTTTTTT.

The chain carries TRBV11-3 and TRBJ2-3; D uncertain. CDR1 is SGHNT, CDR2 YENEEA, per germline. The CDR3 contains 14 residues. V was pared by 2 bases and J by 3 bases, with 9 bases between. The CDR3 loop reads CASSLFGLTDTQYF. In DNA, the CDR3 is TGTGCCAGCAGCTTATTCGGGTTGACAGATACGCAGTATTTT.

This chain connects TRBV6-6 to TRBJ2-2; D unresolved. This CDR3 contains 13 residues. With 0 bases removed from V and 6 bases from J, the gap between germline ends came to 5 bases. Germline V lookup: CDR1 MNHNY, CDR2 SVGAGI (reference sequence). CDR3 DNA: TGTGCCAGCAGTTACTCGAGGTCCGGGGAGCTGTTTTTT. This encodes CASSYSRSGELFF.